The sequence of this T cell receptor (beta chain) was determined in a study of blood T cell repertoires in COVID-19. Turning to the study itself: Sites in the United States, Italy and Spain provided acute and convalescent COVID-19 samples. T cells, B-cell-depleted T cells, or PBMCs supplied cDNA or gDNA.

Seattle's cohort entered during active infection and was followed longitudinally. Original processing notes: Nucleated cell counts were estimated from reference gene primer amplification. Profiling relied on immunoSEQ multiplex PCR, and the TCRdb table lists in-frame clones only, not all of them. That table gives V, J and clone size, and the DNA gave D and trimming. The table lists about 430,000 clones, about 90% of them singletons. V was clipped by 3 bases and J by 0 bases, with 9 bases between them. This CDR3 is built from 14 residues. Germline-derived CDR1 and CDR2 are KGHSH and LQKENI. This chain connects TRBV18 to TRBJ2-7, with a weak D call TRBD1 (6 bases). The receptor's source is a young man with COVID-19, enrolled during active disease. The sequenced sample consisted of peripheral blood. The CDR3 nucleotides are TGTGCCAGCTCACCGACGACAGGCTCCTACGAGCAGTACTTC. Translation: CASSPTTGSYEQYF.